The 6 T cell receptor beta chains reported below all come from one sample, sequenced in a study of cytomegalovirus exposure and HLA in healthy donors. Primers included in the PCR were 60 Vbeta and 13 Jbeta primers. Assay: immunoSEQ multiplex PCR; the TCRdb copy retains only in-frame clones and omits some. Of 90,000 to 130,000 clones in the sample, over 65% were seen once. Material: PBMCs. These receptors all come from a woman aged 25 to 45 in good health and CMV-seronegative.

This clone was found a few times. The chain joins TRBV6-6 to TRBJ1-5; maybe TRBD1 (5 bases). Germline V gene sequence: CDR1 MNHNY, CDR2 SVGAGI (reference sequence). The ends were cut back, 2 bases at V and 6 bases at J, with 11 bases in the middle. This CDR3 region has 14 residues. The CDR3 spells CASSYIQDSQPQHF. The CDR3 DNA is TGTGCCAGCAGTTACATACAGGATAGTCAGCCCCAGCATTTT.

The genes are TRBV6-5 and TRBJ1-2, with D maybe TRBD1 (5 bases). V was pared by 6 bases and J by 4 bases, with 12 bases between. The V gene's germline CDR1 is MNHEY and CDR2 SVGAGI. The CDR3 totals 13 residues. The CDR3 region is CASSVGAVYGYTF. The CDR3 coding sequence is TGTGCCAGCAGCGTTGGGGCGGTCTATGGCTACACCTTC.

Of note for this clone: Mismatch with germline at one junction end may stem from a read error. V is TRBV7-9 and J is TRBJ2-7, with a tentative D call TRBD2 (5 bases). The CDR3 covers 12 residues. CDR1 is SEHNR, CDR2 FQNEAQ, per germline (reference sequence). CDR3 sequence (DNA): TGTGCCAGCAGCTTAGTCAACTGGGAGTTAAACTTC. It is translated as CASSLVNWELNF.

CDR3 loop: CASSPNRAVEQYF. The CDR3 DNA sequence: TGTGCCAGCAGTCCGAACAGGGCTGTCGAGCAGTACTTC. The genes are TRBV27 and TRBJ2-7; weak D call: TRBD1 (6 bases). Germline V gene lookup returns CDR1 MNHEY and CDR2 SMNVEV (reference sequence). Deletions cut 5 bases from V and 6 bases from J, with 14 bases between. The CDR3 totals 13 residues.

The V call is TRBV9, the J call TRBJ2-2; a weak D match, TRBD2 (6 bases). Trimming left V 1 base short and J 10 bases short, with 17 bases between. Germline loops: CDR1 SGDLS, CDR2 YYNGEE. The CDR3 runs to 15 residues. In DNA, the CDR3 is TGTGCCAGCAGCGTATTAGGAGGGGTGATGACGGAGCTGTTTTTT. It codes for CASSVLGGVMTELFF.

The CDR3 loop is CASSELGPMNTEAFF. CDR3 coding DNA: TGTGCCAGCAGTGAATTGGGGCCCATGAACACTGAAGCTTTCTTT. This chain joins TRBV2 and TRBJ1-1; a possible D gene is TRBD1 (5 bases). The CDR3 runs to 15 residues. V lost 2 bases to trimming and J lost 0 bases, with 10 bases between them. Germline lookup yields CDR1 SNHLY and CDR2 FYNNEI.